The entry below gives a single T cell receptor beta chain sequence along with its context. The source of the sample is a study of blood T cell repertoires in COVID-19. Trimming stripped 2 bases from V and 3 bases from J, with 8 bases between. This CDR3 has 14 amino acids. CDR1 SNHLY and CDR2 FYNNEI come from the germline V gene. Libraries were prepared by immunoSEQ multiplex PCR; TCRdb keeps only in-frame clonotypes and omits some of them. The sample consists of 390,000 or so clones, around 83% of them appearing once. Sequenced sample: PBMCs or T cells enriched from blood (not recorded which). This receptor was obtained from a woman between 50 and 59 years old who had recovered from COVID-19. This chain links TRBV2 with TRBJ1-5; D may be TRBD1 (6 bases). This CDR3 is CASSEWDTNQPQHF. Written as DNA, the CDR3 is TGTGCCAGCAGTGAATGGGACACCAATCAGCCCCAGCATTTT.